The 15 T cell receptor beta chains reported below all come from one sample, sequenced in a study of blood T cell repertoires in COVID-19. Some clones are missing from TCRdb's copy, which holds only in-frame ones; the method was immunoSEQ multiplex PCR. The sample includes 310,000 or so clones, roughly 86% of them seen just once. Sequenced sample: peripheral blood. Receptors originate from a woman in her fifties or sixties with acute or convalescent COVID-19.

The chain links TRBV19 to TRBJ2-2; a possible D gene is TRBD2 (6 bases). CDR1 is LNHDA, CDR2 SQIVND, per germline (reference sequence). This CDR3 comprises 16 residues. The V gene lost 5 bases and the J gene lost 0 bases, with 13 bases spanning the gap. Here the CDR3 reads CASSPFSGANTGELFF. CDR3 nucleotide sequence: TGTGCCAGTAGTCCGTTTTCGGGAGCGAACACCGGGGAGCTGTTTTTT. The full variable domain, with the rest looked up from reference TRBV19 and TRBJ2-2, is DGGITQSPKYLFRKEGQNVTLSCEQNLNHDAMYWYRQDPGQGLRLIYYSQIVNDFQKGDIAEGYSVSREKKESFPLTVTSAQKNPTAFYLCASSPFSGANTGELFFGEGSRLTVL.

V usage is TRBV27 and J usage is TRBJ1-6, with D perhaps matching TRBD1 (6 bases). The CDR3 consists of 14 residues. The germline V and J ends were trimmed by 4 bases and 5 bases, with 9 bases remaining between them. The V gene's germline CDR1 is MNHEY and CDR2 SMNVEV (reference sequence). The CDR3 sequence: CASSWGQDNSPLHF. DNA for the CDR3: TGTGCCAGCAGTTGGGGACAAGATAATTCACCCCTCCACTTT.

As concerns this clone: Germline and junction disagree at one end, which may indicate a read error. The chain employs TRBV7-9 and TRBJ1-2, with a possible D match to TRBD1 (6 bases). The CDR3 covers 11 residues. Germline CDR1 reads SEHNR; CDR2 reads FQNEAQ (reference sequence). The CDR3: CASTTPARTVF. CDR3 sequence (DNA): TGTGCCAGCACCACCCCCGCCCGGACAGTATTC.

The rearrangement joins TRBV27 to TRBJ1-5; the D is unclear. The V and J ends lost 1 base and 1 base respectively, with 11 bases between them. The CDR3 consists of 16 residues. Germline V lookup: CDR1 MNHEY, CDR2 SMNVEV (reference sequence). CDR3 amino acids: CASSLFGLRSNQPQHF. Written as DNA, the CDR3 is TGTGCCAGCAGTTTATTTGGACTGAGAAGCAATCAGCCCCAGCATTTT.

The chain recombines TRBV7-2 with TRBJ1-5; weak D call: TRBD1 (5 bases). V lost 2 bases, J lost 2 bases, and 13 bases lay in between. Germline loops: CDR1 SGHTA, CDR2 FQGNSA. The CDR3 loop spans 16 amino acids. The CDR3 protein is CASSLRTGGGNQPQHF. CDR3 bases: TGTGCCAGCAGCTTACGGACGGGGGGGGGCAATCAGCCCCAGCATTTT.

V and J are TRBV7-2 and TRBJ2-7; D is possibly TRBD2 (6 bases). Germline-derived CDR1 and CDR2 are SGHTA and FQGNSA. V was pared by 1 base and J by 3 bases, with 19 bases between. The CDR3 is 17 residues long. The CDR3 reads CASSLGSSGTFLYEQYF. Written as DNA, the CDR3 is TGTGCCAGCAGCTTAGGTTCCTCGGGGACTTTCCTCTACGAGCAGTACTTC.

V gene TRBV28 combines with J gene TRBJ2-1, with 11 bases aligning to TRBD1. The V gene's germline CDR1 is MDHEN and CDR2 SYDVKM. This CDR3 region has 19 residues. V lost 4 bases to trimming and J lost 9 bases; unmatched junction nucleotides: 20. The CDR3 bases are TGTGCCAGCAGTTCCCCCTTCGGCCGCGCCGGGACAGGGGGACCTGAGCAGTTCTTC. This sequence encodes CASSSPFGRAGTGGPEQFF.

This rearrangement joins TRBV27 to TRBJ1-5, with TRBD1 matching over 7 bases. The CDR3 contains 15 residues. Trimming cost V 4 bases and J 4 bases; bases outside gene matches: 7. CDR1 and CDR2 from the germline V gene are MNHEY and SMNVEV (reference sequence). The CDR3: CASSSRQGGNQPQHF. The DNA for the CDR3 is TGTGCCAGCAGTTCACGACAGGGAGGTAATCAGCCCCAGCATTTT.

The chain couples TRBV21-1 to TRBJ2-3; the table calls TRBD2, which could not be checked here. TRBV21-1 is listed as a pseudogene. This CDR3 comprises 12 residues. In DNA form, the CDR3 reads TGTGCCAGCAGCCCTAGCACAGATACGCAGTATTTT. It yields the protein CASSPSTDTQYF.

V and J are TRBV4-1 and TRBJ2-7; a possible D gene is TRBD1 (5 bases). CDR1 and CDR2 (germline): MGHRA, YSYEKL. This CDR3 is 14 amino acids long. Between the trimmed V and J ends, which lost 1 base and 3 bases, there was a span of 10 bases. Here the CDR3 DNA reads TGCGCCAGCAGCCAAGGCCCAGGGAACTACGAGCAGTACTTC. Its protein is CASSQGPGNYEQYF.

The V and J genes are TRBV2 and TRBJ1-6; D is unclear. The length of the CDR3 is 11 residues. The germline V gene has CDR1 SNHLY and CDR2 FYNNEI. The V end was cut by 8 bases, the J end by 13 bases, with 12 bases between. The CDR3 spells CASDAPNPLHF. DNA of the CDR3: TGTGCCAGCGATGCACCTAACCCCCTCCACTTT.

The V and J genes are TRBV2 and TRBJ2-1; possible D gene TRBD1, 6 bases. With 5 bases removed from V and 9 bases from J, the gap between germline ends came to 17 bases. The CDR3 consists of 14 residues. Germline-derived CDR1 and CDR2 are SNHLY and FYNNEI. The CDR3, as DNA: TGTGCCAGCAGTATTACAGGGCCTCGGGGTGAGCAGTTCTTC. It encodes CASSITGPRGEQFF.

The chain has TRBV28 and TRBJ2-7; D may be TRBD1 (6 bases). Germline V gene sequence: CDR1 MDHEN, CDR2 SYDVKM. This CDR3 comprises 15 residues. Trimming removed 6 bases at V and 4 bases at J, with 19 bases between. CDR3 nucleotide sequence: TGTGCCAGCAGCCGTCAAACAGGGACGGCTTACGAGCAGTACTTC. Translated: CASSRQTGTAYEQYF.

V usage is TRBV11-2 and J usage is TRBJ1-1; D may be TRBD1 (6 bases). The ends were cut back, 5 bases at V and 1 base at J, with 17 bases in the middle. Germline CDR1 is SGHAT and CDR2 is FQNNGV. The CDR3 runs 16 residues. CDR3 amino acids: CASSPIDRSSNTEAFF. DNA for the CDR3: TGTGCCAGCAGCCCCATTGACAGGTCTTCGAACACTGAAGCTTTCTTT.

The rearrangement links TRBV4-2 to TRBJ2-1; 9 bases match TRBD2. The CDR3 is 16 residues long. Germline V gives CDR1 LGHNA, CDR2 YNFKEQ. V lost 3 bases to trimming and J lost 8 bases; unmatched junction nucleotides: 11. The CDR3 bases are TGTGCCAGCAGCCAGCACGGACTAGCGAGGGAGGATGAGCAGTTCTTC. Translated, it gives CASSQHGLAREDEQFF.